A few counts support the clone carrying this T cell receptor (beta chain). Its antigen is undetermined. The second PCR ran about 6 to 11 cycles with a sample-barcoded 5' primer and J-beta primers. Each TCR beta cDNA got a 12-nucleotide random molecular identifier. TCRdb re-derived calls from the 5' RACE reads in MiXCR, one entry per CDR3 protein. The sample shows some 850,000 distinct CDR3 sequences, roughly 25% of them seen only once. This entry belongs to a study of blood T cells in healthy people across ages. General observations from the study: When one million T cells were used, diversity estimates were thought to be underestimates.

This CDR3 is built from 17 residues. V was shortened by 3 bases and J by 5 bases, with 22 bases between the two germline ends. These data were also reused for a study on T cells of mothers and their children.

This rearrangement joins TRBV12-3 or TRBV12-4 to TRBJ1-2; weak D call: TRBD1 (5 bases). Sequencing was performed on blood. The TCR sequence derives from a boy aged 5-17 years in good health. CDR3 sequence (DNA): TGTGCCAGCAGTTTGAGGGGTGTCACAGGCCGTCGATATGGCTACACCTTC. It yields the protein CASSLRGVTGRRYGYTF.